This T cell receptor (beta chain) was sequenced for a study of shared clonotypes between healthy human individuals. Study findings and constraints: Represented genetic and exposure-history diversity was restricted by having few donors.

With 3 bases clipped from V and 2 bases from J, the junction kept 7 bases outside the gene matches. The CDR3 has 15 amino acids. Germline CDR1 LNHDA, CDR2 SQIVND (reference sequence). Points on this clone: Its antigen remains unknown.

Sequenced by immunoSEQ multiplex PCR; TCRdb stores in-frame clones only, minus some. Seen here are over 1.5 million clones, 95% to 99% observed once, and the top ten hold around 0.47%. The chain carries TRBV19 and TRBJ2-7, with 7 bases that match TRBD2. The clonotype comes from a man aged 25 to 40 in good health. The sequencing input was naive CD4+ T cells sorted from blood. Subset in this sample: CD45RA+ positively selected. The CDR3 DNA reads TGTGCCAGTAGTATTGCCGGGAGGCACGCCTACGAGCAGTACTTC. The encoded protein is CASSIAGRHAYEQYF.